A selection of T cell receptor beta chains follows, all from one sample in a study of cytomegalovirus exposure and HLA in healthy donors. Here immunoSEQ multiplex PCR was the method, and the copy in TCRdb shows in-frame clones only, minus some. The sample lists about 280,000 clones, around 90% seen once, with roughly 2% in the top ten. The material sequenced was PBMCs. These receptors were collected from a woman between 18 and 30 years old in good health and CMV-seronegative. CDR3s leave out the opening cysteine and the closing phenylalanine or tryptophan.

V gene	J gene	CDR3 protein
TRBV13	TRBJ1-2	ASSLLDYGYT
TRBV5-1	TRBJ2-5	ASSVTSGGAWETQY
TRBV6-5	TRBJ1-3	ASSRDSPGNTIY
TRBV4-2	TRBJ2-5	ASSLSGGPIQETQY
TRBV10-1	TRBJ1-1	ASSADSLGMNTEAF
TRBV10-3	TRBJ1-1	AIRLEGMNTEAF
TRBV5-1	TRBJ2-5	ASSLLAGGTQETQY
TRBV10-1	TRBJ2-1	ASSLRLVDEGSEQF
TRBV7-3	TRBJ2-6	ASSPRLAGGRLAGANVLT
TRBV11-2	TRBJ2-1	ASSSISGTSGGAQQF
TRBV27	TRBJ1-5	ASSSTGGEFTSNQPQH
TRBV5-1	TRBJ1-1	ASSGGQLNTEAF
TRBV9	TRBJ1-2	ASSVGQGVNYGYT
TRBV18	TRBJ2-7	ASSPLRVGLNEQY
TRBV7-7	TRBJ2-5	ASSLGPSGQETQY
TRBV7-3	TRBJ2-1	ASSLREGLAGVEEQF
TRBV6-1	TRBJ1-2	ASSSRDITNYGYT
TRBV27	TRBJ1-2	ASSSDRGRGYT
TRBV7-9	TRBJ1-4	SSSLATPELPVRKLF
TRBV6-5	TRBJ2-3	ASSYSQRRDTQY
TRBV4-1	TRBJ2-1	ASSRGTSGGNYNEQF
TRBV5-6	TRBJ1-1	ASSFFTAGSRTSAF